Listed here are 29 T cell receptor beta chains from one sample, sequenced in a study of shared clonotypes between healthy human individuals. Sequencing was performed with immunoSEQ multiplex PCR; in TCRdb, only in-frame clones are kept and a portion is missing. This sample has fewer than 2.5 million clones, with 93% found just once. The sequenced sample was naive CD4+ T cells from PBMCs. Subset meaning: CD45RA+ positively selected. The receptors derive from a man younger than 30 in good health. Some clones in this sample may be carry-over from other donors' samples.

The chain uses TRBV4-3 and TRBJ2-5; no clear D gene. Germline V gene lookup returns CDR1 LGHNA and CDR2 YSLEER. Trimming shortened V by 0 bases and J by 2 bases, and 10 bases separated the two germline ends. The CDR3 sequence is 15 residues long. CDR3 DNA sequence: TGCGCCAGCAGCCAAGAAGGCCAGATACAAGAGACCCAGTACTTC. Translation: CASSQEGQIQETQYF.

V gene TRBV18 combines with J gene TRBJ2-3, with D possibly being TRBD2 (5 bases). V was shortened by 3 bases and J by 2 bases, with 12 bases between the two germline ends. Per germline, CDR1 KGHSH and CDR2 LQKENI. The CDR3 runs 15 residues. The CDR3 spells CASSPSPGLTDTQYF. The CDR3 DNA follows: TGTGCCAGCTCACCCTCACCAGGACTCACAGATACGCAGTATTTT.

The J gene is TRBJ1-1, the V gene TRBV19; no clear D gene. Germline CDR1 is LNHDA and CDR2 is SQIVND (reference sequence). Trimming pared 4 bases from V and 3 bases from J, leaving 15 bases between. CDR3 length equals 15 residues. CDR3 residues: CASSRLGSQDTEAFF. For the CDR3, the DNA is TGTGCCAGTAGTAGATTGGGATCGCAAGACACTGAAGCTTTCTTT.

The chain has TRBV19 and TRBJ2-7; a possible D gene is TRBD1 (6 bases). Per the germline V gene, CDR1 is LNHDA and CDR2 is SQIVND (reference sequence). Between the trimmed V and J ends, which lost 4 bases and 5 bases, there was a span of 12 bases. This CDR3 comprises 13 residues. As DNA, the CDR3 is TGTGCCAGTAGTAGCAGGGGTTCGAACGAGCAGTACTTC. Translated: CASSSRGSNEQYF.

V and J are TRBV19 and TRBJ1-4; a weak D match, TRBD1 (6 bases). Trimming shortened V by 5 bases and J by 3 bases, and 13 bases separated the two germline ends. The CDR3 sequence is 15 residues long. CDR1 LNHDA and CDR2 SQIVND come from the germline V gene (reference sequence). The chain's CDR3 is CASSVRTASNEKLFF. CDR3 bases: TGTGCCAGTAGTGTAAGGACAGCTTCTAATGAAAAACTGTTTTTT.

The genes are TRBV28 and TRBJ2-4; weak D call: TRBD1 (6 bases). Trimming stripped 6 bases from V and 9 bases from J, with 12 bases between. The CDR3 is 12 amino acids. Germline V CDR1 and CDR2: MDHEN, SYDVKM. CDR3 residues: CASRTGQLIQYF. CDR3 sequence (DNA): TGTGCCAGCAGGACAGGACAGCTCATTCAGTACTTC.

CDR3 coding DNA: TGTGCCTGGAATCAGCAAGTAGCCAAAAACATTCAGTACTTC. Amino acid sequence: CAWNQQVAKNIQYF. The chain is built from TRBV30 and TRBJ2-4; D is unclear. Per germline, CDR1 GTSNPN and CDR2 SVGIG (reference sequence). Deletions cut 4 bases from V and 0 bases from J, with 10 bases between. This CDR3 has 14 amino acids.

The chain recombines TRBV27 with TRBJ2-7; D call uncertain. Germline lookup yields CDR1 MNHEY and CDR2 SMNVEV (reference sequence). V was clipped by 10 bases and J by 0 bases, with 19 bases between them. The CDR3 runs 15 residues. CDR3 bases: TGTGCCACCAGCCGGGTGGCACTCGGCTCCTACGAGCAGTACTTC. Encoded protein: CATSRVALGSYEQYF.

The chain combines TRBV7-2 with TRBJ2-1; 7 bases are a match to TRBD1. There are 13 residues in the CDR3. The V gene's germline CDR1 is SGHTA and CDR2 FQGNSA. Trimming cost V 6 bases and J 5 bases; bases outside gene matches: 4. The CDR3 nucleotides are TGTGCCAGCAGACAAACAGGGGACAATGAGCAGTTCTTC. This sequence encodes CASRQTGDNEQFF.

The chain carries TRBV5-6 and TRBJ2-1; TRBD1 might be the D (5 bases). The CDR3 covers 16 residues. Germline CDR1 reads SGHDT; CDR2 reads YYEEEE. The ends were cut back, 1 base at V and 1 base at J, with 12 bases in the middle. The CDR3 loop reads CASSLWGRGSYNEQFF. The CDR3 DNA sequence: TGTGCCAGCAGCTTGTGGGGCAGAGGATCCTACAATGAGCAGTTCTTC.

This sequence joins TRBV14 and TRBJ2-7; unclear D gene. Germline-derived CDR1 and CDR2 are SGHDN and FVKESK. The CDR3 consists of 15 residues. Trimming stripped 4 bases from V and 2 bases from J, with 15 bases between. The CDR3 region has the DNA TGTGCCAGCAGCCGATATCACGAAGGCCCCTACGAGCAGTACTTC. Translated: CASSRYHEGPYEQYF.

Of note for this clone: The sample carries other DNA sequences with the same CDR3. The genes are TRBV5-1 and TRBJ1-1; D remains unclear. V shed 0 bases and J shed 0 bases, with 6 bases lying between them. The CDR3 sequence is 14 residues long. The germline V gene has CDR1 SGHRS and CDR2 YFSETQ. CDR3 amino acids: CASSLGSVNTEAFF. The DNA of the CDR3 is TGCGCCAGCAGCTTGGGTTCTGTGAACACTGAAGCTTTCTTT.

The rearrangement uses TRBV28 and TRBJ2-7; D uncertain. From germline, CDR1 is MDHEN and CDR2 SYDVKM. Trimming pared 2 bases from V and 5 bases from J, leaving 16 bases between. CDR3 length: 15 amino acids. CDR3 loop: CASSLTETFGDEQYF. The CDR3 bases are TGTGCCAGCAGTTTAACCGAGACCTTTGGTGACGAGCAGTACTTC.

Here the CDR3 DNA reads TGTGCCAGCAGCTACACAGGGATGAACACTGAAGCTTTCTTT. The encoded protein is CASSYTGMNTEAFF. V is TRBV7-3 and J is TRBJ1-1; D is possibly TRBD1 (6 bases). The CDR3 is 14 residues long. With 4 bases removed from V and 0 bases from J, the gap between germline ends came to 9 bases. Germline V gene sequence: CDR1 SGHTA, CDR2 FQGTGA.

The rearrangement uses TRBV5-6 and TRBJ2-3; 9 bases map to TRBD1. The CDR3 is 15 amino acids. Germline lookup yields CDR1 SGHDT and CDR2 YYEEEE. Germline trimming cut 0 bases from V and 6 bases from J; bases unmatched to any gene: 5. The CDR3 region has the DNA TGTGCCAGCAGCTTGGACTACAGGGGGCATGATACGCAGTATTTT. Protein product: CASSLDYRGHDTQYF.

The DNA for the CDR3 is TGTGCCAGCAGCGGGCCGAGGGGAGGAGGGCGTGAAGCTTTCTTT. Translated, it gives CASSGPRGGGREAFF. The chain links TRBV5-4 to TRBJ1-1, with TRBD1 as a possible D gene (5 bases). Germline assignment: CDR1 SGHNT and CDR2 YYREEE (reference sequence). The length of the CDR3 is 15 residues. With 4 bases removed from V and 7 bases from J, the gap between germline ends came to 20 bases.

The chain links TRBV11-2 to TRBJ2-4, with 14 nucleotides matching TRBD2. Germline loops: CDR1 SGHAT, CDR2 FQNNGV. The CDR3 has 17 residues. V dropped 5 bases and J dropped 4; count of bases not matched to a gene: 7. The CDR3 DNA is TGTGCCAGCAGCCCCCCCGGACTAGCGGGAGGAAAAAACATTCAGTACTTC. This encodes CASSPPGLAGGKNIQYF.

The chain is built from TRBV29-1 and TRBJ2-1; 7 nucleotides line up with TRBD1. The CDR3 spans 15 residues. The V gene end was trimmed by 5 bases and the J gene end by 0 bases; junction bases not matched to a gene: 7. Germline CDR1 reads SQVTM; CDR2 reads ANQGSEA. CDR3 sequence reads: CSVPGGADSYNEQFF. The CDR3 DNA reads TGCAGCGTTCCAGGGGGAGCTGACTCCTACAATGAGCAGTTCTTC.

The chain combines TRBV4-1 with TRBJ2-3; 7 bases agree with TRBD1. V was pared by 5 bases and J by 1 base, with 6 bases of the junction left unmatched. The germline V gene encodes CDR1 MGHRA and CDR2 YSYEKL. The CDR3 has 15 residues. CDR3 in amino acids: CASSFTGDGTDTQYF. In nucleotides, the CDR3 is TGCGCCAGCAGCTTTACAGGGGACGGCACAGATACGCAGTATTTT.

The V call is TRBV18, the J call TRBJ2-5, with TRBD1 identical over 9 bases. There are 16 residues in the CDR3. Looked up from germline, CDR1 is KGHSH and CDR2 is LQKENI. With V trimmed by 3 bases and J by 2 bases, 7 bases remained unmatched. In DNA form, the CDR3 reads TGTGCCAGCTCACCGGACAGGGGCGTTGGGCAAGAGACCCAGTACTTC. It translates to CASSPDRGVGQETQYF.

J is TRBJ2-3 and V is TRBV4-2; D is possibly TRBD2 (6 bases). The CDR3 length is 15 residues. Germline CDR1 and CDR2: LGHNA and YNFKEQ. V was clipped by 4 bases and J by 0 bases, with 11 bases between them. The CDR3 DNA sequence: TGTGCCAGCAGCCGCCCCGGGACTAGCACAGATACGCAGTATTTT. Protein product: CASSRPGTSTDTQYF.

The V and J genes are TRBV6-5 and TRBJ2-1; D not resolved. Germline V gives CDR1 MNHEY, CDR2 SVGAGI. Trimming took off 7 bases at V and 2 bases at J, with 15 bases between the two ends. This CDR3 contains 15 residues. CDR3 nucleotides: TGTGCCAGCACTCCGACTTTTCTCACCTACAATGAGCAGTTCTTC. As protein: CASTPTFLTYNEQFF.

The chain uses TRBV15 and TRBJ2-5; TRBD1 is a possible D gene (5 bases). Germline-derived CDR1 and CDR2 are LNHNV and YYDKDF (reference sequence). The V and J ends lost 1 base and 1 base respectively, with 13 bases between them. The CDR3 runs to 16 residues. The CDR3 DNA follows: TGTGCCACCAGCAGAGGTACGAGCAGGGCCCAAGAGACCCAGTACTTC. Protein product: CATSRGTSRAQETQYF.

This clone was found once. V and J are TRBV7-3 and TRBJ2-1, with 8 bases lining up with TRBD2. J lost 7 bases, V lost 2 bases, and 10 bases had no gene match. Germline V gives CDR1 SGHTA, CDR2 FQGTGA. CDR3 length: 16 amino acids. The CDR3 is CASSLGGTSTWNEQFF. Here the CDR3 DNA reads TGTGCCAGCAGCTTAGGGGGGACTAGTACGTGGAATGAGCAGTTCTTC.

This clone came up once. The V and J genes are TRBV28 and TRBJ2-7; D gene unclear. V gave up 11 bases and J gave up 8 bases, with 7 bases separating them. The germline gives CDR1 MDHEN, CDR2 SYDVKM. The CDR3 loop spans 8 amino acids. Here the CDR3 reads CAVGQQYF. In DNA form, the CDR3 reads TGTGCCGTTGGGCAGCAGTACTTC. Looking up the rest from reference TRBV28 and TRBJ2-7 gives the full variable domain: DVKVTQSSRYLVKRTGEKVFLECVQDMDHENMFWYRQDPGLGLRLIYFSYDVKMKEKGDIPEGYSVSREKKERFSLILESASTNQTSMYLCAVGQQYFGPGTRLTVT.

V and J are TRBV21-1 and TRBJ2-7. TRBV21-1 is given as a pseudogene. This CDR3 spans 15 amino acids. Here the CDR3 DNA reads TGTGCCAGCAGCAGGACGGGTGTCCCGGACTACGAGCAGTACTTC. It encodes CASSRTGVPDYEQYF.

The chain uses TRBV9 and TRBJ2-2, with D perhaps TRBD2 (6 bases). Germline values: CDR1 SGDLS, CDR2 YYNGEE. There are 15 residues in the CDR3. Trimming removed 4 bases from V and 1 base from J, with 11 bases in between. This CDR3 is CASSPGGLNTGELFF. The CDR3 DNA follows: TGTGCCAGCAGCCCCGGGGGACTGAACACCGGGGAGCTGTTTTTT.

This chain joins TRBV5-4 and TRBJ2-5; 11 bases are a match to TRBD2. The trim removed 5 bases at V and 7 bases at J, leaving 13 bases unmatched. Germline values: CDR1 SGHNT, CDR2 YYREEE (reference sequence). CDR3 length equals 16 residues. The CDR3 is CASREVAGGPTGTQYF. The CDR3 DNA reads TGTGCCAGCAGGGAAGTAGCGGGAGGGCCGACTGGGACCCAGTACTTC.

The chain combines TRBV27 with TRBJ2-1; 10 bases align to TRBD2. This CDR3 has 14 amino acids. Unmatched junction bases numbered 5, after V lost 3 bases and J lost 9 bases. Germline-derived CDR1 and CDR2 are MNHEY and SMNVEV (reference sequence). Written as DNA, the CDR3 is TGTGCCAGCAGTTTTCCTAGCGGGAGAGGTGAGCAGTTCTTC. This codes for CASSFPSGRGEQFF.